This entry concerns a single T cell receptor (beta chain). The repertoire was sequenced with immunoSEQ multiplex PCR; TCRdb's copy has only in-frame clones and lacks some. The sample yields some 97,000 clones, around 92% seen once. This record comes from a study of siplizumab effects on memory and regulatory T cells. The CDR3 contains 17 residues. Sequences were obtained from CD4+ T cells sorted from blood. The chain is built from TRBV21-1 and TRBJ1-2. TRBV21-1 is a listed pseudogene. This sequence originates from a human donor in good health. Some clones in this sample may be carry-over from other donors' samples. Here the CDR3 reads CASSKDRDGPTDYGYTF. CDR3 DNA sequence: TGTGCCAGCAGCAAGGATCGGGACGGACCTACCGACTATGGCTACACCTTC.